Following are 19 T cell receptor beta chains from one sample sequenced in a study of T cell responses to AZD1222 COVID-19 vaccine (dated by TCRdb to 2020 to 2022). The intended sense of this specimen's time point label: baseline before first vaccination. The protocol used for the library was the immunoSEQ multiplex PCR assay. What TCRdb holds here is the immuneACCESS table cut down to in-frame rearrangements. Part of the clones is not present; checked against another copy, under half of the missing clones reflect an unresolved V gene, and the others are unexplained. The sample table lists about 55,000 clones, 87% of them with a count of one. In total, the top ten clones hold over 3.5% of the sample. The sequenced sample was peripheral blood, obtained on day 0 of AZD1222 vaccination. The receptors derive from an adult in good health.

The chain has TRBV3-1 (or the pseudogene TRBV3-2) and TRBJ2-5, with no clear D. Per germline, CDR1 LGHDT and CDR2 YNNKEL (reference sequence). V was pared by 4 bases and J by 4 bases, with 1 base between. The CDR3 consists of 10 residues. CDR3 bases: TGTGCCAGCAGCCGAGAGACCCAGTACTTC. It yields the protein CASSRETQYF.

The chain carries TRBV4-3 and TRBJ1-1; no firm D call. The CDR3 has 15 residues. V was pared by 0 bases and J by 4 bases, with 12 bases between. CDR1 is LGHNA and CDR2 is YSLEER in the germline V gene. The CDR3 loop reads CASSQDTLGVTEAFF. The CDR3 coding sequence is TGCGCCAGCAGCCAAGATACATTGGGTGTCACTGAAGCTTTCTTT.

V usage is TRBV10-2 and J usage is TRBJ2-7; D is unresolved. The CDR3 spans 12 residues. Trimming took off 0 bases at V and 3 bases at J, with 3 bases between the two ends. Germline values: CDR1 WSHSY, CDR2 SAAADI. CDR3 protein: CASSESGYEQYF. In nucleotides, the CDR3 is TGCGCCAGCAGTGAGTCGGGCTACGAGCAGTACTTC.

CDR3 nucleotide sequence: TGTGCCAGCAGCTTGCGAGGGGGCTTCAGCTCCTACAATGAGCAGTTCTTC. Amino acid sequence: CASSLRGGFSSYNEQFF. The gene calls are TRBV5-6 and TRBJ2-1; 7 nucleotides line up with TRBD1. The CDR3 has 17 amino acids. From germline, CDR1 is SGHDT and CDR2 YYEEEE. The ends lost 1 base at V and 0 bases at J; junction bases unmatched: 7.

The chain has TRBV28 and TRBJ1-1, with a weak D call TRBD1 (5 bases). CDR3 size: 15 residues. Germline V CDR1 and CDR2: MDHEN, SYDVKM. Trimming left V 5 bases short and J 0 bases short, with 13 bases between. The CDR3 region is CASSPPTVMNTEAFF. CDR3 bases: TGTGCCAGCAGTCCACCGACAGTTATGAACACTGAAGCTTTCTTT.

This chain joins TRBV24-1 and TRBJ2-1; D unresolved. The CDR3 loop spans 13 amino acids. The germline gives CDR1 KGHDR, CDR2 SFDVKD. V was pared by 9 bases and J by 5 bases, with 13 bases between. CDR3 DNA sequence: TGTGCCACCCGCAAAAGCCTAGACAATGAGCAGTTCTTC. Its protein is CATRKSLDNEQFF.

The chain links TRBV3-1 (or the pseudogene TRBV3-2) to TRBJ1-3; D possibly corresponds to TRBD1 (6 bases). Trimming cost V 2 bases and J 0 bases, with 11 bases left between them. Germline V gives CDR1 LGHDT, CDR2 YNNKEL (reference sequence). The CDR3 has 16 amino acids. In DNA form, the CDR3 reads TGTGCCAGCAGCCAATCCCAGGACAGCTCTGGAAACACCATATATTTT. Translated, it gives CASSQSQDSSGNTIYF.

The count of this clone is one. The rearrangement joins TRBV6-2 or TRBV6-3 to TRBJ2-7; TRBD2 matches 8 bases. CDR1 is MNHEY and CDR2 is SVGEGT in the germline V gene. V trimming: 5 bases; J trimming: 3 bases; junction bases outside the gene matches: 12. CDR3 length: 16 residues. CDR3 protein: CASSPRGSGAFYEQYF. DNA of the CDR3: TGTGCCAGCAGTCCCAGGGGTAGCGGGGCATTCTACGAGCAGTACTTC.

The CDR3 reads CASSSASGGNNEQFF. CDR3 sequence (DNA): TGTGCCAGCAGCTCTGCTAGCGGGGGGAACAATGAGCAGTTCTTC. The chain carries TRBV9 and TRBJ2-1, with TRBD2 matching 11 bases. Germline CDR1 and CDR2: SGDLS and YYNGEE. The CDR3 is 15 residues long. The V and J ends lost 4 bases and 5 bases, in that order; junction bases with no gene match: 5.

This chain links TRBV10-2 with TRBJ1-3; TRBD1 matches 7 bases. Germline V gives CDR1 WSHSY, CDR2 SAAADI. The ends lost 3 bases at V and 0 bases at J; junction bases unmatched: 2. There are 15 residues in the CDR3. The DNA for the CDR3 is TGCGCCAGCAGTGAAGCAGGGGGCTCTGGAAACACCATATATTTT. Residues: CASSEAGGSGNTIYF.

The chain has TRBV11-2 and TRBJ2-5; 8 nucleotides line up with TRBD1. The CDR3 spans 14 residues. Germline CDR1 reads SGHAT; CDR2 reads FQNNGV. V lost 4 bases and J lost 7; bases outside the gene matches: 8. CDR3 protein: CASSWRQGSGTQYF. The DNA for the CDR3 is TGTGCCAGCAGCTGGCGACAGGGGTCAGGGACCCAGTACTTC.

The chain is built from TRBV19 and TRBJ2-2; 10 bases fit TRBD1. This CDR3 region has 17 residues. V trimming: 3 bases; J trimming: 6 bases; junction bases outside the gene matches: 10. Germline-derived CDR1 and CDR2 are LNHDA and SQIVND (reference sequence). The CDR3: CASSMQHGTGVSGELFF. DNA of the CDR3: TGTGCCAGTAGTATGCAACACGGGACAGGGGTTTCCGGGGAGCTGTTTTTT.

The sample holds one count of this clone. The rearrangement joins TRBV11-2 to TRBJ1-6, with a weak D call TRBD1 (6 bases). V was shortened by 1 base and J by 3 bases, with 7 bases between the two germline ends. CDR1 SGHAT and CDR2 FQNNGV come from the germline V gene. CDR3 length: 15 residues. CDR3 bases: TGTGCCAGCAGCTTAGTACAGGGCTATAATTCACCCCTCCACTTT. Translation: CASSLVQGYNSPLHF.

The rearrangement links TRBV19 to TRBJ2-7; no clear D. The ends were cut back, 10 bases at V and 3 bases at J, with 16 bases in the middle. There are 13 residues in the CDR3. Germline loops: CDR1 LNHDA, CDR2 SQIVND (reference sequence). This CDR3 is CATANELSYEQYF. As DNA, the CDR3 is TGTGCCACGGCGAATGAGCTGAGCTACGAGCAGTACTTC.

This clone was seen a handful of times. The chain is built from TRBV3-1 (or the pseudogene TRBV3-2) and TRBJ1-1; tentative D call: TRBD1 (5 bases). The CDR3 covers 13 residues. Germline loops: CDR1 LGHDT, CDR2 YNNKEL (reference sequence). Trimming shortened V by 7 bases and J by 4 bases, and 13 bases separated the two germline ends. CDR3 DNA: TGTGCCAGCACCCACGGGGCGAGCACTGAAGCTTTCTTT. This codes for CASTHGASTEAFF.

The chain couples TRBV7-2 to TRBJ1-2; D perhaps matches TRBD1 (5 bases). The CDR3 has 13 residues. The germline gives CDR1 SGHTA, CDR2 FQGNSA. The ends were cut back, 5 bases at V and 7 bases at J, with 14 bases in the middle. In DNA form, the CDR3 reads TGTGCCAGCAGCCTAGATGAAGGGGCTGGCTACACCTTC. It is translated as CASSLDEGAGYTF.

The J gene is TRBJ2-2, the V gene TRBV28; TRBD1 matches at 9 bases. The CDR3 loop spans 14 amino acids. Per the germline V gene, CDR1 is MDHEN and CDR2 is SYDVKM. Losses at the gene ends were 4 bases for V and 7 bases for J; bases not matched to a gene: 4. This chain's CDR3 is CASSWTGEDGELFF. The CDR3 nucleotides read TGTGCCAGCAGTTGGACAGGGGAGGACGGGGAGCTGTTTTTT.

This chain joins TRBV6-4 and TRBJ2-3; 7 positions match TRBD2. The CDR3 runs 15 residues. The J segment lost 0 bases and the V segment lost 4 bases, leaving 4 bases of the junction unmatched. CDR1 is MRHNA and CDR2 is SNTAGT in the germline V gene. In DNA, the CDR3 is TGTGCCAGCAGTGTGGAGGGAGGGAGCACAGATACGCAGTATTTT. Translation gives CASSVEGGSTDTQYF.

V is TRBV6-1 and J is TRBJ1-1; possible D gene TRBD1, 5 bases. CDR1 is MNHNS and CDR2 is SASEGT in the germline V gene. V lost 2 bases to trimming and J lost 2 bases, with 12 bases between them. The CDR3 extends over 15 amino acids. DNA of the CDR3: TGTGCCAGCAGTGAATCTCAGGGTCTCAACACTGAAGCTTTCTTT. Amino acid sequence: CASSESQGLNTEAFF.